This T cell receptor (beta chain) was sequenced for a study of blood T cell repertoires in COVID-19. Methods used by the authors: Reference gene primer amplification gave nucleated cell count estimates. TCRdb's table, derived via immunoSEQ multiplex PCR, lists solely in-frame clones and lacks some. V, J and clone size were drawn from that table, and D and trimming were deduced from the DNA. The data show around 23,000 clones, more than 75% seen once. V was clipped by 0 bases and J by 8 bases, with 11 bases between them. CDR3 size: 13 residues. Germline V gene data show CDR1 as GTSNPN and CDR2 as SVGIG (reference sequence).

This clonotype originated in a man aged 45-65 years with active COVID-19. Sequencing was carried out using peripheral blood. The chain uses TRBV30 and TRBJ1-3; D remains ambiguous. The CDR3 protein is CAWSVLVGDTIYF. The CDR3 DNA sequence: TGTGCCTGGAGTGTACTAGTTGGGGACACCATATATTTT.